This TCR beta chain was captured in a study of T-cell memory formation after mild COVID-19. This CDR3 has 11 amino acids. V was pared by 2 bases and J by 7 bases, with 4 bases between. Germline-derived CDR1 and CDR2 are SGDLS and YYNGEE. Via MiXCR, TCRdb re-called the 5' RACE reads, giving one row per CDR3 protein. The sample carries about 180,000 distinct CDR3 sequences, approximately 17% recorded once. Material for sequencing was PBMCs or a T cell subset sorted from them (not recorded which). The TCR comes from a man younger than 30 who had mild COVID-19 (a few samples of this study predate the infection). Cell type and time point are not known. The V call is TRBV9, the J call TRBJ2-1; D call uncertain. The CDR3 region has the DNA TGTGCCAGCAGCGTGAGTAATGAGCAGTTCTTC. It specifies CASSVSNEQFF.